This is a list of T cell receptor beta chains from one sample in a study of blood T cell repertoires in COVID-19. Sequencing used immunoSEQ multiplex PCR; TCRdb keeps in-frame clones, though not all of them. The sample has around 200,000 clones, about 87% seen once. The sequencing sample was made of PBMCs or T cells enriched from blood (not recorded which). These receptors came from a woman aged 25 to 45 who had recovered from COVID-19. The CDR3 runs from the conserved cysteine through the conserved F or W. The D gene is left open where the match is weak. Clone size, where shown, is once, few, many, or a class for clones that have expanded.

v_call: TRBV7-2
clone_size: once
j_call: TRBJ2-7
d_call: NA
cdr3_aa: CASSPNSLSYEQYF
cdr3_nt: TGTGCCAGCAGCCCGAACAGCCTCTCCTACGAGCAGTACTTC

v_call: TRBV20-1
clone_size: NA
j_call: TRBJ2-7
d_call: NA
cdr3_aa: CSASWLYEQYF
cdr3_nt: TGCAGTGCTAGTTGGCTCTACGAGCAGTACTTC

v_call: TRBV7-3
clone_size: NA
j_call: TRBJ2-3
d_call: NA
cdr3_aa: CASSLDTFNTQYF
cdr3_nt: TGTGCCAGCAGCTTGGACACCTTTAATACGCAGTATTTT

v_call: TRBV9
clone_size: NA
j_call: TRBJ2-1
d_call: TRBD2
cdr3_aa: CASSVVLAGGEQFF
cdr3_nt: TGTGCCAGCAGCGTAGTACTAGCGGGGGGTGAGCAGTTCTTC

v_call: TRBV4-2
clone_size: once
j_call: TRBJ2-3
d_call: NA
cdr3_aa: CASSPYGDTQYF
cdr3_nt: TGTGCCAGCAGCCCCTACGGGGATACGCAGTATTTT

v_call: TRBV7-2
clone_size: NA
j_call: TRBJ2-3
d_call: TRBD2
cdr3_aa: CASSLIGTSGERTDTQYF
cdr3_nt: TGTGCCAGCAGCTTAATCGGGACTAGCGGGGAGAGAACAGATACGCAGTATTTT

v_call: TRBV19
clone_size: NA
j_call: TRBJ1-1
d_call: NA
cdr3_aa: CASSTSRDTEAFF
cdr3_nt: TGTGCCAGTAGTACTTCCAGGGACACTGAAGCTTTCTTT

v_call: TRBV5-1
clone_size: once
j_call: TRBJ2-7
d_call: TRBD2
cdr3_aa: CASSPGRGSSYEQYF
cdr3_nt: TGCGCCAGCAGCCCCGGGAGGGGGAGCTCCTACGAGCAGTACTTC

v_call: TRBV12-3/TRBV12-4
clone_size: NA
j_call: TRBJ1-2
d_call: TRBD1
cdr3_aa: CASSLGQGSGYTF
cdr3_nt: TGTGCCAGCAGTCTCGGACAGGGCTCGGGCTACACCTTC

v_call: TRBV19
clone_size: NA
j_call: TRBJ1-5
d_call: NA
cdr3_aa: CASRSGGYSNQPQHF
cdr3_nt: TGTGCCAGTAGGTCTGGAGGTTATAGCAATCAGCCCCAGCATTTT

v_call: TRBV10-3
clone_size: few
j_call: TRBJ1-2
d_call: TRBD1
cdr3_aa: CAISESGTGIPYGYTF
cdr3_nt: TGTGCCATCAGTGAGTCAGGGACAGGGATCCCCTATGGCTACACCTTC

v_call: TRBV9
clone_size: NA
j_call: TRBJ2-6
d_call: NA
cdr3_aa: CASSVDISGANVLTF
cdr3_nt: TGTGCCAGCAGCGTGGACATCTCTGGGGCCAACGTCCTGACTTTC

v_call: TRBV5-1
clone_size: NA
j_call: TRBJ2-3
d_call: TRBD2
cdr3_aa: CASSLAGQVPDTQYF
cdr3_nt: TGCGCCAGCAGCCTAGCGGGCCAGGTCCCAGATACGCAGTATTTT

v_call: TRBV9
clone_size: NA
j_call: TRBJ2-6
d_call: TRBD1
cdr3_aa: CASSPGQGVFGANVLTF
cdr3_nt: TGTGCCAGCAGCCCGGGACAGGGGGTTTTCGGGGCCAACGTCCTGACTTTC

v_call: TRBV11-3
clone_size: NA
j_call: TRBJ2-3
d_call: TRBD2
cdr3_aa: CASSLTRTSGGTDTQYF
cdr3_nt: TGTGCCAGCAGCCTTACGAGGACTAGCGGGGGTACAGATACGCAGTATTTT

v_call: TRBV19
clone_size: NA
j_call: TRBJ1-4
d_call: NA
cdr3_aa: CASTTVATGSEKLFF
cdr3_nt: TGTGCCAGTACTACCGTGGCGACAGGAAGTGAAAAACTGTTTTTT

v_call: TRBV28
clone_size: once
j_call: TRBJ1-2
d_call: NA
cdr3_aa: CASSMTIQGGYTF
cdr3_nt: TGTGCCAGCAGTATGACGATCCAGGGTGGCTACACCTTC

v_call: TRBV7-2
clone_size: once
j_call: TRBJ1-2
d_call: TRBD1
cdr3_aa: CASSLKGSGTGDGGSGYTF
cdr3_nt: TGTGCCAGCAGCTTAAAGGGCTCCGGGACAGGGGATGGAGGTAGTGGCTACACCTTC

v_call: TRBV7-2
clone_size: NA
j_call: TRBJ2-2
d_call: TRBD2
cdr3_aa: CASSRSGGKTGELFF
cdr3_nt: TGTGCCAGCAGCCGTAGCGGGGGGAAGACCGGGGAGCTGTTTTTT

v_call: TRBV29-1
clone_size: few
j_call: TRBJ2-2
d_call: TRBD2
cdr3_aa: CSVRIAGDTGELFF
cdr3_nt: TGCAGCGTCCGGATAGCGGGGGACACCGGGGAGCTGTTTTTT

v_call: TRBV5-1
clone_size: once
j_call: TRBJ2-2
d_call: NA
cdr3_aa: CASSLAVTANTGELFF
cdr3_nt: TGCGCCAGCAGCTTGGCCGTGACAGCTAACACCGGGGAGCTGTTTTTT

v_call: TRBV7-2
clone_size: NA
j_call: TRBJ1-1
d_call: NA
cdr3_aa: CASSFGAQGEAFF
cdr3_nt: TGTGCCAGCAGCTTTGGTGCGCAGGGTGAAGCTTTCTTT

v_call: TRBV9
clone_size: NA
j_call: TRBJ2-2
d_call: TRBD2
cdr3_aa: CASSATTGTSVGELFF
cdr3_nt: TGTGCCAGCAGCGCAACAACCGGGACTAGCGTCGGGGAGCTGTTTTTT

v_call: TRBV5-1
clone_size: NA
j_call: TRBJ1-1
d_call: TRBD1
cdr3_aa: CASTLGQGNTEAFF
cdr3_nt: TGCGCCAGCACCCTCGGACAGGGAAACACTGAAGCTTTCTTT

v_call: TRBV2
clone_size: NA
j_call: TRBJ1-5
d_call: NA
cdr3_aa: CASSDRDNQPQHF
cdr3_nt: TGTGCCAGCAGTGACAGGGACAATCAGCCCCAGCATTTT

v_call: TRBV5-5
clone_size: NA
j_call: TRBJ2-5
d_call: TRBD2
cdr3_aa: CASSSPGLAGQETQYF
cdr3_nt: TGTGCCAGCAGCTCACCGGGACTAGCGGGGCAAGAGACCCAGTACTTC

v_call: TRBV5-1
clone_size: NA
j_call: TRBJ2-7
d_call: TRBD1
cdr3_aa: CASSLRTGTGAYEQYF
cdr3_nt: TGCGCCAGCAGCCTTCGGACCGGGACAGGAGCCTACGAGCAGTACTTC

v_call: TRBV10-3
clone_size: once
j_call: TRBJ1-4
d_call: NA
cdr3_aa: CAIREDRTNEKLFF
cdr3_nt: TGTGCCATCAGAGAGGACAGAACTAATGAAAAACTGTTTTTT

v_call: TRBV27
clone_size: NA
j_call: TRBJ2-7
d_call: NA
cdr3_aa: CASSRWGQDYEQYF
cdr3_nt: TGTGCCAGCAGTCGATGGGGACAAGACTACGAGCAGTACTTC

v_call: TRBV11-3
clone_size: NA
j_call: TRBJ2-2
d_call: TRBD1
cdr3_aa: CASSFHPGQGGTGELFF
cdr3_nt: TGTGCCAGCAGCTTCCACCCGGGACAGGGAGGGACCGGGGAGCTGTTTTTT

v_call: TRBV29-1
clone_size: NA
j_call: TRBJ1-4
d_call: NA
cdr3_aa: CSVLDEKLFF
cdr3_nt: TGCAGCGTCCTAGATGAAAAACTGTTTTTT